A selection of T cell receptor beta chains follows, all from one sample in a study of HIV-infected patients and healthy controls. TCRdb reprocessed the 5' RACE reads via MiXCR and lists one record per CDR3 protein. The data hold 8,000 to 10,000 distinct CDR3 sequences, with approximately 7% observed a single time. The source was blood, collected before antiretroviral therapy. These receptors all stem from an adult with HIV infection. CDR3s include the opening cysteine and the closing phenylalanine or tryptophan. A D gene is named only where the DNA matches it firmly. Some rows have no size entry. The others give once, few or many, or a class for an expanded clone.

v_gene	abundance	d_gene	j_gene	CDR3nt	CDR3aa
TRBV6-6	many	-	TRBJ1-5	TGTGCCAGCAGTTCCTCCAGGGTCCGTCAGCCCCAGCATTTT	CASSSSRVRQPQHF
TRBV18	-	-	TRBJ2-7	TGTGCCAGCTCACCCCCCGGGGCAGGGGGGGCCTACGAGCAGTACTTC	CASSPPGAGGAYEQYF
TRBV27	few	TRBD1	TRBJ1-4	TGTGCCAGCAGGCTACAGGGGATTGGTGAAAAACTGTTTTTT	CASRLQGIGEKLFF
TRBV2	-	TRBD1	TRBJ1-4	TGTGCCAGCAGTCTTTACAGGGGTGAGAATGAAAAACTGTTTTTT	CASSLYRGENEKLFF
TRBV5-6	-	-	TRBJ2-7	TGTGCCAGCAGCATTTTATTCGAGCAGTACTTC	CASSILFEQYF
TRBV5-5	many	-	TRBJ1-2	TGTGCCAGCAGCCCGGAACCCACAGGGAGCTATGGCTACACCTTC	CASSPEPTGSYGYTF
TRBV20-1	-	-	TRBJ2-2	TGCAGTGCTAGAGTCGCAGCCTTCGGGGAGCTGTTTTTT	CSARVAAFGELFF
TRBV7-2	many	-	TRBJ2-3	TGTGCCATCCGGGGGTTTTCTAGCACAGATACGCAGTATTTT	CAIRGFSSTDTQYF
TRBV29-1	many	-	TRBJ2-3	TGCAGCGTTGACAATAGCCGGGATACGCAGTATTTT	CSVDNSRDTQYF
TRBV7-2	many	-	TRBJ2-1	TGTGCCAGCAGCTTAGCGGTGGTAACCGAGCAGTTCTTC	CASSLAVVTEQFF
TRBV3-1	many	-	TRBJ1-1	TGTGCCAGCAGCGACGTGAAACCGAACACTGAAGCTTTCTTT	CASSDVKPNTEAFF
TRBV7-2	many	-	TRBJ2-5	TGTGCCAGCAGCGGGGGTCCGAGGGAGACCCAGTACTTC	CASSGGPRETQYF
TRBV5-1	many	-	TRBJ2-5	TGCGCCAGCAGCTTACCGGGACAAGAAGAGACCCAGTACTTC	CASSLPGQEETQYF
TRBV6-1	many	-	TRBJ1-1	TGTGCCAGCCGACCCGTCACTGAAGCTTTCTTT	CASRPVTEAFF
TRBV28	many	-	TRBJ2-2	TGTGCCAGCAGTCCGACTACCGGGGAGCTGTTTTTT	CASSPTTGELFF
TRBV10-1	many	TRBD1	TRBJ1-1	TGCGCCAGCAGTGAGGCCACAGGGGACACTGAAGCTTTCTTT	CASSEATGDTEAFF
TRBV20-1	many	-	TRBJ2-3	TGCAGTGCCAGTTGGGGCGGGACTCCAGGCACAGATACGCAGTATTTT	CSASWGGTPGTDTQYF
TRBV10-3	many	-	TRBJ2-3	TGTGCCATCAGCCGCCTCCCAGGGACCACCTCTTCCACAGATACGCAGTATTTT	CAISRLPGTTSSTDTQYF
TRBV10-3	many	-	TRBJ1-5	TGTGCCATCAGTGAGTCGACGAGCGGGATTGATCAGCCCCAGCATTTT	CAISESTSGIDQPQHF
TRBV4-2	many	-	TRBJ2-7	TGTGCCAGCAGCCAAGCCGACAGATCCTACGAGCAGTACTTC	CASSQADRSYEQYF
TRBV6-2/TRBV6-3	many	TRBD1	TRBJ1-2	TGTGCCAGCAGTTACTACGGGACAGGGGGCGACGGCTACACCTTC	CASSYYGTGGDGYTF
TRBV6-5	many	TRBD1	TRBJ2-7	TGTGCCAGCAGTTACTCCAGGGGGAACGAGCAGTACTTC	CASSYSRGNEQYF
TRBV13	-	TRBD1	TRBJ2-2	TGTGCCAGCAGCCCGCCCTGGACAGGGGTGACCGGGGAGCTGTTTTTT	CASSPPWTGVTGELFF
TRBV7-8	medium-sized	TRBD1	TRBJ2-1	TGTGCCAGCAGCTCGCCGGGACAGGGGGCGTATGAGCAGTTCTTC	CASSSPGQGAYEQFF
TRBV6-6	many	-	TRBJ1-2	TGTGCCAGCAGTTCAAATCTAGACCGTGGCAGCTACACCTTC	CASSSNLDRGSYTF
TRBV20-1	few	-	TRBJ2-3	TGCAGTGCTAGTTGGTTTTCGGCCCCAGATACGCAGTATTTT	CSASWFSAPDTQYF
TRBV12-3/TRBV12-4	many	-	TRBJ2-2	TGTGCCAGCAGTTTGATGGGGGCCGGGGAGCTGTTTTTT	CASSLMGAGELFF
TRBV6-6	many	-	TRBJ2-5	TGTGCCAGCAGTTACGGAGTCTATCAAGAGACCCAGTACTTC	CASSYGVYQETQYF
TRBV6-5	many	-	TRBJ2-1	TGTGCCAGCAGTTACGGGGTTGCGGGTGAGCAGTTCTTC	CASSYGVAGEQFF
TRBV3-1	many	-	TRBJ2-2	TGTGCCAGCTGTAGGCTAGCCACCGGGGAGCTGTTTTTT	CASCRLATGELFF
TRBV6-1	many	TRBD1	TRBJ1-2	TGTGCCAGCAGTGAAGCGGTGGGACAGGCGCTCAACTATGGCTACACCTTC	CASSEAVGQALNYGYTF
TRBV6-2/TRBV6-3	many	-	TRBJ2-5	TGTGCCAGCAGTTTGGCAGCGGCCCAAGAGACCCAGTACTTC	CASSLAAAQETQYF
TRBV7-9	many	-	TRBJ1-6	TGTGCCAGCAGCTGGGGGCGTGGGAATTCACCCCTCCACTTT	CASSWGRGNSPLHF
TRBV7-9	-	TRBD1	TRBJ1-4	TGTGCCAGCAGCCCCCAGGGGGGCCCAACTAATGAAAAACTGTTTTTT	CASSPQGGPTNEKLFF
TRBV5-1	few	-	TRBJ2-5	TGCGCCAGCAGCTTATACCAAGAGACCCAGTACTTC	CASSLYQETQYF
TRBV15	many	-	TRBJ2-3	TGTGCCACCAGCAGAGATCGGCGGACAGATACGCAGTATTTT	CATSRDRRTDTQYF
TRBV11-2	-	-	TRBJ2-3	TGTGCCAGCAGCTTTACGTCCTTTTCGGGCCTGCTTGGCACAGATACGCAGTATTTT	CASSFTSFSGLLGTDTQYF
TRBV7-3	-	-	TRBJ2-1	TGTGCCAGCAGCCATCACAGGGACGCCAATGAGCAGTTCTTC	CASSHHRDANEQFF
TRBV5-8	many	TRBD2	TRBJ2-7	TGTGCCAGCAGCAGCGGACTAGCGGGGGGGCTTGAGCAGTACTTC	CASSSGLAGGLEQYF
TRBV25-1	-	TRBD1	TRBJ2-2	TGTGCCAGCAGTGAATACCGGGACAGGGGGCATGGCGGGGAGCTGTTTTTT	CASSEYRDRGHGGELFF
TRBV20-1	medium-sized	TRBD2	TRBJ2-2	TGCAGTGCTAGAGATGGACTAGCGGGAGCCACCGGGGAGCTGTTTTTT	CSARDGLAGATGELFF
TRBV7-2	many	TRBD1	TRBJ1-3	TGTGCCAGCAGCTCCCGGACAGGGTCTGGAAACACCATATATTTT	CASSSRTGSGNTIYF
TRBV12-3/TRBV12-4	many	-	TRBJ2-7	TGTGCCAGCAGGAGAGAGGGTAGCTCCTACGAGCAGTACTTC	CASRREGSSYEQYF
TRBV20-1	many	-	TRBJ2-7	TGCAGTGCTAGTGAAGGGGGGTACGAGCAGTACTTC	CSASEGGYEQYF
TRBV10-3	-	-	TRBJ2-2	TGTGCCATCAGTGAGCCGGGGGTTGCGAACACCGGGGAGCTGTTTTTT	CAISEPGVANTGELFF
TRBV5-5	many	-	TRBJ1-5	TGTGCCAGCAGCTGGGGTACCCATTTCGGCAATCAGCCCCAGCATTTT	CASSWGTHFGNQPQHF
TRBV13	many	-	TRBJ1-2	TGTGCCAGCAGCTTGCAATGGAGAGATGGCTACACCTTC	CASSLQWRDGYTF
TRBV5-4	many	-	TRBJ2-7	TGTGCCAGCAGCTTAGACCCGGGCCCCTACGAGCAGTACTTC	CASSLDPGPYEQYF
TRBV12-3/TRBV12-4	many	TRBD1	TRBJ2-6	TGTGCCAGCAGTTTGGGGACAGGGGGCGCGGATGGGGCCAACGTCCTGACTTTC	CASSLGTGGADGANVLTF
TRBV20-1	many	TRBD1	TRBJ2-2	TGCAGTGCTAGGGGACAGATAAACACCGGGGAGCTGTTTTTT	CSARGQINTGELFF
TRBV12-3/TRBV12-4	few	-	TRBJ2-7	TGTGCCAGCAGCTCTCCGGGCAGACTCTCCTACGAGCAGTACTTC	CASSSPGRLSYEQYF
TRBV11-1	many	-	TRBJ2-3	TGTGCCAGCAGCCCTAGACGGGAGAACACAGATACGCAGTATTTT	CASSPRRENTDTQYF
TRBV6-4	many	TRBD1	TRBJ2-1	TGTGCCAGCATATACCGGGACAGGGGCTACAATGAGCAGTTCTTC	CASIYRDRGYNEQFF
TRBV3-1	many	TRBD2	TRBJ2-1	TGTGCCAGCAGCCCGGGACTAGCGGGCAATGAGCAGTTCTTC	CASSPGLAGNEQFF